Presented here are 32 T cell receptor beta chains from one specimen sequenced in a study of T cell responses to AZD1222 COVID-19 vaccine. The repertoire was sequenced with immunoSEQ multiplex PCR; TCRdb's copy has only in-frame clones and lacks some. The sample shows 85,000 to 130,000 clones, roughly 90% of them seen only once. Specimen: peripheral blood, collected on day 0 of AZD1222 vaccination. These receptors all come from an adult in good health.

V gene TRBV3-1 (or the pseudogene TRBV3-2) combines with J gene TRBJ2-3, with 9 bases fitting TRBD2. The V gene's germline CDR1 is LGHDT and CDR2 YNNKEL (reference sequence). V was pared by 3 bases and J by 0 bases, with 16 bases of the junction left unmatched. The CDR3 is made up of 20 amino acids. The CDR3 DNA follows: TGTGCCAGCAGCCACCCCCCCGGGGTGCGGGGGGGCAAAAGCACAGATACGCAGTATTTT. Protein sequence: CASSHPPGVRGGKSTDTQYF.

This chain joins TRBV7-2 and TRBJ1-3; D unclear. The ends were cut back, 6 bases at V and 0 bases at J, with 12 bases in the middle. CDR3 length: 15 amino acids. Germline lookup yields CDR1 SGHTA and CDR2 FQGNSA. The CDR3 bases are TGTGCCAGCAGTCCCTACTCCAGCTCTGGAAACACCATATATTTT. Its protein product is CASSPYSSSGNTIYF. Filled out from reference TRBV7-2 and TRBJ1-3, the complete variable domain reads GAGVSQSPSNKVTEKGKDVELRCDPISGHTALYWYRQSLGQGLEFLIYFQGNSAPDKSGLPSDRFSAERTGGSVSTLTIQRTQQEDSAVYLCASSPYSSSGNTIYFGEGSWLTVV.

This chain connects TRBV24-1 to TRBJ2-2, with D unclear. CDR1 and CDR2 from the germline V gene are KGHDR and SFDVKD. There are 16 residues in the CDR3. Trimming removed 4 bases at V and 1 base at J, with 12 bases between. The CDR3 loop reads CATSEEWPKNTGELFF. The CDR3 coding sequence is TGTGCCACCAGTGAGGAGTGGCCAAAGAACACCGGGGAGCTGTTTTTT.

The chain employs TRBV6-1 and TRBJ1-2, with 7 positions matching TRBD1. CDR3 length: 14 amino acids. Germline V gene lookup returns CDR1 MNHNS and CDR2 SASEGT. Trimming cost V 5 bases and J 2 bases; bases outside gene matches: 5. Here the CDR3 reads CASSYDRVNYGYTF. In DNA, the CDR3 is TGTGCCAGCAGTTATGACAGGGTCAACTATGGCTACACCTTC.

The rearrangement uses TRBV10-3 and TRBJ2-5, with unresolved D. The germline gives CDR1 ENHRY, CDR2 SYGVKD. This CDR3 comprises 13 residues. V was trimmed by 3 bases and J by 1 base, leaving 6 bases between them. In nucleotides, the CDR3 is TGTGCCATCAGTGATATAACCCAAGAGACCCAGTACTTC. Its protein product is CAISDITQETQYF.

The chain employs TRBV28 and TRBJ1-1; 9 bases are a match to TRBD1. V gave up 4 bases and J gave up 5 bases; unmatched junction bases: 2. CDR1 and CDR2 from the germline V gene are MDHEN and SYDVKM. The CDR3 is 13 residues long. The CDR3 reads CASSWTGVTEAFF. CDR3 bases: TGTGCCAGCAGTTGGACAGGGGTAACTGAAGCTTTCTTT.

The table lists this clone with a few counts. The chain uses TRBV5-5 and TRBJ2-7; D assignment may be TRBD1 or TRBD2 (5 bases each). Germline V gene data show CDR1 as SGHKS and CDR2 as YYEKEE (reference sequence). V lost 6 bases and J 4 bases, leaving 20 bases between the germline ends. The CDR3 covers 15 residues. The CDR3 loop is CASTPRMGVRYEQYF. In DNA, the CDR3 is TGTGCCAGCACCCCTCGGATGGGGGTTCGGTACGAGCAGTACTTC.

CDR3 protein: CASSEFSGTGVTGELFF. CDR3 DNA sequence: TGTGCCAGCAGTGAATTCTCCGGGACAGGGGTGACCGGGGAGCTGTTTTTT. This chain links TRBV6-1 with TRBJ2-2; TRBD1 matches 10 bases. The CDR3 contains 17 residues. Germline V gene data show CDR1 as MNHNS and CDR2 as SASEGT. Trimming took 2 bases from V and 5 from J; bases not matched to a gene: 8.

V gene TRBV4-1 combines with J gene TRBJ2-6; D may correspond to TRBD1 or TRBD2 (6 bases each). Germline loops: CDR1 MGHRA, CDR2 YSYEKL. CDR3 length equals 16 residues. Deletions cut 1 base from V and 6 bases from J, with 13 bases between. The CDR3 DNA is TGCGCCAGCAGCCAAGCCCACAGGGAGGAGGCCAACGTCCTGACTTTC. It encodes CASSQAHREEANVLTF.

The gene calls are TRBV7-3 and TRBJ2-2, with 8 bases matching TRBD1. The V gene end was trimmed by 5 bases and the J gene end by 5 bases; junction bases not matched to a gene: 10. Per germline, CDR1 SGHTA and CDR2 FQGTGA. This CDR3 region has 16 residues. CDR3 region: CASSPPATGGTGELFF. In DNA form, the CDR3 reads TGTGCCAGCAGCCCACCAGCCACAGGGGGAACCGGGGAGCTGTTTTTT.

The chain carries TRBV5-6 and TRBJ1-3, with D possibly being TRBD1 (5 bases). CDR1 is SGHDT and CDR2 is YYEEEE in the germline V gene. The V and J ends lost 1 base and 2 bases respectively, with 13 bases between them. The CDR3 loop spans 16 amino acids. This CDR3 is CASSLTGTPTGNTIYF. DNA for the CDR3: TGTGCCAGCAGCTTGACCGGGACTCCCACTGGAAACACCATATATTTT.

The chain combines TRBV5-8 with TRBJ2-3; the D gene is possibly TRBD2 (6 bases). V gave up 2 bases and J gave up 4 bases, with 11 bases separating them. The CDR3 is made up of 14 amino acids. CDR1 is SGHTS, CDR2 YDEGEE, per germline. CDR3 sequence: CASSFGVAADTQYF. The CDR3, as DNA: TGTGCCAGCAGCTTCGGTGTAGCGGCAGATACGCAGTATTTT.

The chain is built from TRBV10-3 and TRBJ2-3; D is unclear. CDR1 ENHRY and CDR2 SYGVKD come from the germline V gene. V was shortened by 4 bases and J by 6 bases, with 14 bases between the two germline ends. This CDR3 contains 14 residues. CDR3 nucleotide sequence: TGTGCCATCAGTGGGGGTGTAGGGCCGGATACGCAGTATTTT. Its protein is CAISGGVGPDTQYF.

This clone was detected only once. This chain links TRBV7-9 with TRBJ2-5, with D perhaps matching TRBD1 or TRBD2 (5 bases each). Germline-derived CDR1 and CDR2 are SEHNR and FQNEAQ (reference sequence). V was pared by 2 bases and J by 2 bases, with 12 bases between. The CDR3 totals 15 residues. The chain's CDR3 is CASSLNGDLQETQYF. For the CDR3, the DNA is TGTGCCAGCAGCTTAAATGGGGACCTACAAGAGACCCAGTACTTC.

The genes are TRBV2 and TRBJ2-7; D gene unclear. In germline, CDR1 is SNHLY, CDR2 FYNNEI. This CDR3 is 13 amino acids long. Trimming stripped 7 bases from V and 4 bases from J, with 14 bases between. CDR3 DNA sequence: TGTGCCAGCACGGAACCTTTCAGATACGAGCAGTACTTC. Its protein product is CASTEPFRYEQYF.

The chain uses TRBV5-1 and TRBJ1-1; 8 bases line up with TRBD1. V trimming: 0 bases; J trimming: 4 bases; junction bases outside the gene matches: 11. The CDR3 runs 17 residues. Germline V CDR1 and CDR2: SGHRS, YFSETQ. The CDR3 loop reads CASSLGYSTDRVTEAFF. For the CDR3, the DNA is TGCGCCAGCAGCTTGGGGTATTCGACGGACAGGGTCACTGAAGCTTTCTTT.

This clone was detected once. The chain joins TRBV13 to TRBJ2-7; D may be TRBD1 (6 bases). The V end lost 1 base, the J end lost 5 bases, and 9 bases lay between the germline ends. Germline lookup yields CDR1 PRHDT and CDR2 FYEKMQ (reference sequence). The CDR3 runs to 13 residues. The CDR3 nucleotides are TGTGCCAGCAGCTTAGATTCAGGGGACGAGCAGTACTTC. It yields the protein CASSLDSGDEQYF.

The chain is built from TRBV3-1 (or the pseudogene TRBV3-2) and TRBJ2-3, with 7 bases matching TRBD1. Trimming cost V 1 base and J 1 base; bases outside gene matches: 5. CDR1 and CDR2 (germline): LGHDT, YNNKEL (reference sequence). The CDR3 totals 16 residues. The CDR3 DNA sequence: TGTGCCAGCAGCCAAGTAGAGGGGGCCGGCACAGATACGCAGTATTTT. This sequence encodes CASSQVEGAGTDTQYF.

The J gene is TRBJ2-7, the V gene TRBV7-9; D remains unclear. Trimming pared 2 bases from V and 3 bases from J, leaving 2 bases between. The CDR3 loop spans 11 amino acids. Germline V gene lookup returns CDR1 SEHNR and CDR2 FQNEAQ (reference sequence). CDR3 nucleotides: TGTGCCAGCAGCTTAAGCTACGAGCAGTACTTC. This codes for CASSLSYEQYF.

In this sample, this clone turned up a few times. This sequence joins TRBV7-3 and TRBJ2-7; D is undetermined. Germline-derived CDR1 and CDR2 are SGHTA and FQGTGA. The CDR3 is made up of 10 amino acids. The V end lost 8 bases, the J end lost 6 bases, and 8 bases lay between the germline ends. The CDR3 region is CASCVGEQYF. CDR3 DNA: TGTGCCAGCTGTGTAGGCGAGCAGTACTTC.

The chain is built from TRBV10-3 and TRBJ2-1; 7 positions agree with TRBD1. After removal of 7 bases from V and 4 bases from J, the junction contained 13 bases not matched to a gene. Germline V gene lookup returns CDR1 ENHRY and CDR2 SYGVKD. This CDR3 contains 16 residues. CDR3 residues: CAINRQGESEYNEQFF. The DNA for the CDR3 is TGTGCCATCAACCGACAGGGCGAAAGTGAGTACAATGAGCAGTTCTTC.

This chain joins TRBV2 and TRBJ2-7; D is possibly TRBD1 (6 bases). V lost 5 bases and J lost 2, with 13 bases in between. The CDR3 has 14 residues. The germline V gene has CDR1 SNHLY and CDR2 FYNNEI. Here the CDR3 DNA reads TGTGCCAGCAGTCTGGAAACAGGGCCCTACGAGCAGTACTTC. Amino acids: CASSLETGPYEQYF.

The genes are TRBV19 and TRBJ1-5, with TRBD1 matching 10 bases. The length of the CDR3 is 16 residues. Per germline, CDR1 LNHDA and CDR2 SQIVND (reference sequence). The V and J ends lost 6 bases and 6 bases, in that order; junction bases with no gene match: 11. The CDR3 nucleotides read TGTGCCAGTAGCCGACAGGGGGCCGGCCTCGGTCAGCCCCAGCATTTT. It encodes CASSRQGAGLGQPQHF.

The chain combines TRBV27 with TRBJ2-1; tentatively, D is TRBD1 or TRBD2 (8 bases each). Germline lookup yields CDR1 MNHEY and CDR2 SMNVEV (reference sequence). The CDR3 extends over 23 amino acids. The germline V and J ends were trimmed by 4 bases and 8 bases, with 42 bases remaining between them. CDR3 bases: TGTGCCAGCAGTTCCTGGTCAGGGGGCAAAGAACGGGCTAGCGGGTACCCTTCGGATGAGCAGTTCTTC. This codes for CASSSWSGGKERASGYPSDEQFF.

The chain couples TRBV12-5 to TRBJ2-7; 7 positions agree with TRBD1. The CDR3 covers 16 residues. Germline V gives CDR1 LGHNT, CDR2 FRNRAP. With V trimmed by 0 bases and J by 1 base, 6 bases remained unmatched. The CDR3 region has the DNA TGTGCTAGTGGTTTGGTACCCAGACAGGGTTCCTACGAGCAGTACTTC. Translating it yields CASGLVPRQGSYEQYF.

The rearrangement uses TRBV29-1 and TRBJ2-3; D assignment may be TRBD1 or TRBD2 (6 bases each). V was cut by 6 bases and J by 2 bases, with 15 bases left in between. Germline V gene sequence: CDR1 SQVTM, CDR2 ANQGSEA. The CDR3 is 14 residues long. The CDR3 here is CSVDSGGNTDTQYF. The CDR3 DNA sequence: TGCAGCGTGGACAGTGGGGGGAACACAGATACGCAGTATTTT.

V and J are TRBV6-5 and TRBJ1-3, with TRBD1 matching over 7 bases. J lost 4 bases, V lost 6 bases, and 9 bases had no gene match. CDR1 is MNHEY and CDR2 is SVGAGI in the germline V gene. The CDR3 consists of 15 residues. The CDR3 reads CASRDSGTAGNTIYF. CDR3 nucleotides: TGTGCCAGCAGAGACTCAGGGACAGCCGGAAACACCATATATTTT.

The chain is built from TRBV24-1 and TRBJ2-1, with D possibly TRBD2 on 7 matching bases. Trimming stripped 5 bases from V and 0 bases from J, with 16 bases between. The CDR3 has 17 amino acids. Germline V CDR1 and CDR2: KGHDR, SFDVKD. The CDR3 region has the DNA TGTGCCACCAGTGGCGTAGGGAGGGGGAGCTCCTACAATGAGCAGTTCTTC. It is translated as CATSGVGRGSSYNEQFF.

The chain combines TRBV19 with TRBJ2-3; D might be TRBD2 (7 bases). This CDR3 is 17 amino acids long. V was cut by 3 bases and J by 0 bases, with 16 bases left in between. CDR1 and CDR2 (germline): LNHDA, SQIVND (reference sequence). The DNA of the CDR3 is TGTGCCAGTAGTATGGCGTGGGGGGGCCGAAGCACAGATACGCAGTATTTT. Translated: CASSMAWGGRSTDTQYF.

This chain links TRBV29-1 with TRBJ1-2; D is uncertain. This CDR3 is 13 amino acids long. Germline V gives CDR1 SQVTM, CDR2 ANQGSEA. With 3 bases removed from V and 4 bases from J, the gap between germline ends came to 12 bases. The CDR3 DNA reads TGCAGCGTTGATGTCCTAAAGGGCTATGGCTACACCTTC. Its translation: CSVDVLKGYGYTF.

The gene calls are TRBV5-1 and TRBJ2-5; D assignment may be TRBD1 or TRBD2 (5 bases each). CDR3 length: 14 amino acids. The V end lost 0 bases, the J end lost 3 bases, and 9 bases lay between the germline ends. CDR1 and CDR2 (germline): SGHRS, YFSETQ. CDR3 in amino acids: CASSLVLGEETQYF. CDR3 sequence (DNA): TGCGCCAGCAGCTTGGTTCTGGGGGAAGAGACCCAGTACTTC.

The V gene is TRBV6-5, the J gene TRBJ1-6; D is uncertain. V was pared by 8 bases and J by 8 bases, with 13 bases between. Germline values: CDR1 MNHEY, CDR2 SVGAGI. The CDR3 covers 13 residues. CDR3 nucleotides: TGTGCCAGCGGGATAGAGGGATATTCACCCCTCCACTTT. Translated, it gives CASGIEGYSPLHF.